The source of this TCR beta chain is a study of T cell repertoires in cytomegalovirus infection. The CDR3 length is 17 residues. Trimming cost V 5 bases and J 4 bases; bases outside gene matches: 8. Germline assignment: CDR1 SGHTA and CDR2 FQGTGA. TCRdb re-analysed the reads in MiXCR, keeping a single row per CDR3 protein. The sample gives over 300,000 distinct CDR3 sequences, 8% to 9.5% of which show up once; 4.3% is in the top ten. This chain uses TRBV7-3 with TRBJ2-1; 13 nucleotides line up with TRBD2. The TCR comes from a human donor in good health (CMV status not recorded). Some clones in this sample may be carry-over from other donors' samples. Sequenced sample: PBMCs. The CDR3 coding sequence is TGTGCCAGCAGCCCTACCCTGACTAGCGGGGGGTACAATGAGCAGTTCTTC. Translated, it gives CASSPTLTSGGYNEQFF.